Listed below are T cell receptor beta chains from one sample, sequenced in a study of cytomegalovirus exposure and HLA in healthy donors. The table came from immunoSEQ multiplex PCR; TCRdb's copy has only in-frame clones and leaves some out. This table has about 150,000 clones, 70% to 85% appearing once. Sequenced: PBMCs. The receptor source for this set is a man younger than 45 in good health and CMV-seronegative. CDR3s include the opening cysteine and the closing phenylalanine or tryptophan. The D gene is left open where the match is weak. The size of a clone is reported for some rows only, either as once, few or many, or as a class for expanded clones.

D: .; V: TRBV28; J: TRBJ1-5; size: .; CDR3: CASSLWAGREPQHF; DNA: TGTGCCAGCAGTTTATGGGCGGGCCGTGAGCCCCAGCATTTT
D: .; V: TRBV28; J: TRBJ2-7; size: few; CDR3: CASRGLTYEQYF; DNA: TGTGCCAGCAGGGGGCTGACCTACGAGCAGTACTTC
D: TRBD1; V: TRBV2; J: TRBJ1-1; size: .; CDR3: CASKPGGRGTEAFF; DNA: TGTGCCAGCAAGCCAGGGGGCCGGGGCACTGAAGCTTTCTTT
D: TRBD2; V: TRBV5-1; J: TRBJ2-3; size: .; CDR3: CASSLGGGGMTDTQYF; DNA: TGCGCCAGCAGCTTGGGAGGCGGGGGGATGACAGATACGCAGTATTTT
D: TRBD1; V: TRBV5-4; J: TRBJ1-2; size: .; CDR3: CASSLGGTDDGYTF; DNA: TGTGCCAGCAGCTTGGGGGGGACAGACGATGGCTACACCTTC
D: TRBD1; V: TRBV5-1; J: TRBJ2-2; size: .; CDR3: CASSSGQSNTGELFF; DNA: TGCGCCAGCAGCTCGGGACAGTCGAACACCGGGGAGCTGTTTTTT
D: .; V: TRBV5-6; J: TRBJ2-7; size: .; CDR3: CASSFMTFYEQYF; DNA: TGTGCCAGCAGCTTTATGACATTCTACGAGCAGTACTTC
D: TRBD2; V: TRBV9; J: TRBJ2-3; size: .; CDR3: CASSARAGEATDTQYF; DNA: TGTGCCAGCAGCGCCAGAGCGGGGGAGGCCACAGATACGCAGTATTTT
D: TRBD2; V: TRBV7-9; J: TRBJ2-5; size: .; CDR3: CASSSPGTSQETQYF; DNA: TGTGCCAGCAGCTCGCCAGGGACTAGCCAAGAGACCCAGTACTTC
D: .; V: TRBV19; J: TRBJ2-6; size: .; CDR3: CASRTDSGANVLTF; DNA: TGTGCCAGTAGAACAGACTCTGGGGCCAACGTCCTGACTTTC
D: TRBD1; V: TRBV4-1; J: TRBJ2-7; size: .; CDR3: CASSQAPGQSSYEQYF; DNA: TGCGCCAGCAGCCAAGCCCCGGGACAGAGCTCCTACGAGCAGTACTTC
D: .; V: TRBV19; J: TRBJ1-1; size: few; CDR3: CASSITRGNTEAFF; DNA: TGTGCCAGTAGTATAACCAGGGGGAACACTGAAGCTTTCTTT
D: TRBD2; V: TRBV6-4; J: TRBJ2-3; size: few; CDR3: CASSSSGGAADTQYF; DNA: TGTGCCAGCAGCTCCAGCGGGGGGGCCGCAGATACGCAGTATTTT
D: .; V: TRBV6-1; J: TRBJ2-6; size: .; CDR3: CASSEAQGSGANVLTF; DNA: TGTGCCAGCAGTGAAGCACAGGGCTCTGGGGCCAACGTCCTGACTTTC
D: .; V: TRBV28; J: TRBJ1-4; size: .; CDR3: CATLGSSEKLFF; DNA: TGTGCCACATTAGGGAGCAGTGAAAAACTGTTTTTT
D: TRBD1; V: TRBV11-3; J: TRBJ2-7; size: few; CDR3: CASSPGTGTFSYEQYF; DNA: TGTGCCAGCAGCCCAGGGACAGGGACATTTTCCTACGAGCAGTACTTC
D: TRBD1; V: TRBV7-9; J: TRBJ2-6; size: .; CDR3: CASRFTGTGGSGANVLTF; DNA: TGTGCCAGCAGGTTCACCGGGACAGGGGGCTCTGGGGCCAACGTCCTGACTTTC
D: TRBD2; V: TRBV13; J: TRBJ2-1; size: .; CDR3: CASSSTSRSEQFF; DNA: TGTGCCAGCAGCTCGACTAGCCGGAGTGAGCAGTTCTTC
D: .; V: TRBV7-2; J: TRBJ1-5; size: .; CDR3: CASSLETGVNQPQHF; DNA: TGTGCCAGCAGCTTAGAGACAGGAGTCAATCAGCCCCAGCATTTT
D: .; V: TRBV5-6; J: TRBJ2-4; size: .; CDR3: CASSREGGDHKNIQYF; DNA: TGTGCCAGCAGTCGTGAAGGAGGGGACCACAAAAACATTCAGTACTTC
D: TRBD2; V: TRBV9; J: TRBJ2-1; size: .; CDR3: CASSVSSGYNEQFF; DNA: TGTGCCAGCAGCGTCTCTAGCGGGTACAATGAGCAGTTCTTC
D: TRBD2; V: TRBV7-9; J: TRBJ2-7; size: few; CDR3: CASSWDSGGTYEQYF; DNA: TGTGCCAGCAGCTGGGATAGCGGGGGAACCTACGAGCAGTACTTC
D: .; V: TRBV5-1; J: TRBJ2-2; size: few; CDR3: CASSPGQNTGELFF; DNA: TGCGCCAGCAGCCCCGGACAGAACACCGGGGAGCTGTTTTTT
D: .; V: TRBV18; J: TRBJ2-5; size: .; CDR3: CASSLNEETQYF; DNA: TGTGCCAGCTCCCTAAACGAAGAGACCCAGTACTTC
D: .; V: TRBV7-9; J: TRBJ2-2; size: .; CDR3: CASTRDTGELFF; DNA: TGTGCCAGCACCCGGGACACCGGGGAGCTGTTTTTT
D: TRBD1; V: TRBV5-1; J: TRBJ1-4; size: .; CDR3: CASSVDRGPNEKLFF; DNA: TGCGCCAGCAGCGTAGACAGGGGCCCTAATGAAAAACTGTTTTTT
D: .; V: TRBV30; J: TRBJ1-2; size: once; CDR3: CAWSVAGNYGYTF; DNA: TGTGCCTGGAGTGTAGCCGGTAACTATGGCTACACCTTC
D: .; V: TRBV5-1; J: TRBJ2-7; size: .; CDR3: CASSSDRSSYEQYF; DNA: TGCGCCAGCAGCTCCGACAGAAGCTCCTACGAGCAGTACTTC
D: TRBD1; V: TRBV6-1; J: TRBJ2-1; size: .; CDR3: CAGSEAFTGAPYNEQFF; DNA: TGTGCCGGCAGTGAAGCCTTTACAGGGGCGCCCTACAATGAGCAGTTCTTC
D: TRBD1; V: TRBV10-3; J: TRBJ1-4; size: .; CDR3: CAISESRDSNEKLFF; DNA: TGTGCCATCAGTGAGTCACGGGACAGTAATGAAAAACTGTTTTTT
D: TRBD1; V: TRBV5-4; J: TRBJ2-1; size: .; CDR3: CASSLGDREQFF; DNA: TGTGCCAGCAGCTTGGGGGACAGAGAGCAGTTCTTC
D: TRBD1; V: TRBV15; J: TRBJ1-4; size: .; CDR3: CATSREFYRGYVDEKLFF; DNA: TGTGCCACCAGCAGAGAATTCTACAGGGGGTATGTGGATGAAAAACTGTTTTTT
D: .; V: TRBV5-5; J: TRBJ2-1; size: .; CDR3: CASSLSGANEQFF; DNA: TGTGCCAGCAGCTTGTCAGGGGCGAATGAGCAGTTCTTC
D: TRBD1; V: TRBV19; J: TRBJ2-7; size: .; CDR3: CASSIWHGQGDYEQYF; DNA: TGTGCCAGTAGTATTTGGCATGGACAGGGGGACTACGAGCAGTACTTC
D: TRBD2; V: TRBV7-9; J: TRBJ2-3; size: .; CDR3: CASSARGVRTDTQYF; DNA: TGTGCCAGCAGCGCCCGGGGGGTACGCACAGATACGCAGTATTTT
D: .; V: TRBV28; J: TRBJ1-3; size: once; CDR3: CASSSEAGVSGNTIYF; DNA: TGTGCCAGCAGTTCCGAAGCGGGAGTCTCTGGAAACACCATATATTTT